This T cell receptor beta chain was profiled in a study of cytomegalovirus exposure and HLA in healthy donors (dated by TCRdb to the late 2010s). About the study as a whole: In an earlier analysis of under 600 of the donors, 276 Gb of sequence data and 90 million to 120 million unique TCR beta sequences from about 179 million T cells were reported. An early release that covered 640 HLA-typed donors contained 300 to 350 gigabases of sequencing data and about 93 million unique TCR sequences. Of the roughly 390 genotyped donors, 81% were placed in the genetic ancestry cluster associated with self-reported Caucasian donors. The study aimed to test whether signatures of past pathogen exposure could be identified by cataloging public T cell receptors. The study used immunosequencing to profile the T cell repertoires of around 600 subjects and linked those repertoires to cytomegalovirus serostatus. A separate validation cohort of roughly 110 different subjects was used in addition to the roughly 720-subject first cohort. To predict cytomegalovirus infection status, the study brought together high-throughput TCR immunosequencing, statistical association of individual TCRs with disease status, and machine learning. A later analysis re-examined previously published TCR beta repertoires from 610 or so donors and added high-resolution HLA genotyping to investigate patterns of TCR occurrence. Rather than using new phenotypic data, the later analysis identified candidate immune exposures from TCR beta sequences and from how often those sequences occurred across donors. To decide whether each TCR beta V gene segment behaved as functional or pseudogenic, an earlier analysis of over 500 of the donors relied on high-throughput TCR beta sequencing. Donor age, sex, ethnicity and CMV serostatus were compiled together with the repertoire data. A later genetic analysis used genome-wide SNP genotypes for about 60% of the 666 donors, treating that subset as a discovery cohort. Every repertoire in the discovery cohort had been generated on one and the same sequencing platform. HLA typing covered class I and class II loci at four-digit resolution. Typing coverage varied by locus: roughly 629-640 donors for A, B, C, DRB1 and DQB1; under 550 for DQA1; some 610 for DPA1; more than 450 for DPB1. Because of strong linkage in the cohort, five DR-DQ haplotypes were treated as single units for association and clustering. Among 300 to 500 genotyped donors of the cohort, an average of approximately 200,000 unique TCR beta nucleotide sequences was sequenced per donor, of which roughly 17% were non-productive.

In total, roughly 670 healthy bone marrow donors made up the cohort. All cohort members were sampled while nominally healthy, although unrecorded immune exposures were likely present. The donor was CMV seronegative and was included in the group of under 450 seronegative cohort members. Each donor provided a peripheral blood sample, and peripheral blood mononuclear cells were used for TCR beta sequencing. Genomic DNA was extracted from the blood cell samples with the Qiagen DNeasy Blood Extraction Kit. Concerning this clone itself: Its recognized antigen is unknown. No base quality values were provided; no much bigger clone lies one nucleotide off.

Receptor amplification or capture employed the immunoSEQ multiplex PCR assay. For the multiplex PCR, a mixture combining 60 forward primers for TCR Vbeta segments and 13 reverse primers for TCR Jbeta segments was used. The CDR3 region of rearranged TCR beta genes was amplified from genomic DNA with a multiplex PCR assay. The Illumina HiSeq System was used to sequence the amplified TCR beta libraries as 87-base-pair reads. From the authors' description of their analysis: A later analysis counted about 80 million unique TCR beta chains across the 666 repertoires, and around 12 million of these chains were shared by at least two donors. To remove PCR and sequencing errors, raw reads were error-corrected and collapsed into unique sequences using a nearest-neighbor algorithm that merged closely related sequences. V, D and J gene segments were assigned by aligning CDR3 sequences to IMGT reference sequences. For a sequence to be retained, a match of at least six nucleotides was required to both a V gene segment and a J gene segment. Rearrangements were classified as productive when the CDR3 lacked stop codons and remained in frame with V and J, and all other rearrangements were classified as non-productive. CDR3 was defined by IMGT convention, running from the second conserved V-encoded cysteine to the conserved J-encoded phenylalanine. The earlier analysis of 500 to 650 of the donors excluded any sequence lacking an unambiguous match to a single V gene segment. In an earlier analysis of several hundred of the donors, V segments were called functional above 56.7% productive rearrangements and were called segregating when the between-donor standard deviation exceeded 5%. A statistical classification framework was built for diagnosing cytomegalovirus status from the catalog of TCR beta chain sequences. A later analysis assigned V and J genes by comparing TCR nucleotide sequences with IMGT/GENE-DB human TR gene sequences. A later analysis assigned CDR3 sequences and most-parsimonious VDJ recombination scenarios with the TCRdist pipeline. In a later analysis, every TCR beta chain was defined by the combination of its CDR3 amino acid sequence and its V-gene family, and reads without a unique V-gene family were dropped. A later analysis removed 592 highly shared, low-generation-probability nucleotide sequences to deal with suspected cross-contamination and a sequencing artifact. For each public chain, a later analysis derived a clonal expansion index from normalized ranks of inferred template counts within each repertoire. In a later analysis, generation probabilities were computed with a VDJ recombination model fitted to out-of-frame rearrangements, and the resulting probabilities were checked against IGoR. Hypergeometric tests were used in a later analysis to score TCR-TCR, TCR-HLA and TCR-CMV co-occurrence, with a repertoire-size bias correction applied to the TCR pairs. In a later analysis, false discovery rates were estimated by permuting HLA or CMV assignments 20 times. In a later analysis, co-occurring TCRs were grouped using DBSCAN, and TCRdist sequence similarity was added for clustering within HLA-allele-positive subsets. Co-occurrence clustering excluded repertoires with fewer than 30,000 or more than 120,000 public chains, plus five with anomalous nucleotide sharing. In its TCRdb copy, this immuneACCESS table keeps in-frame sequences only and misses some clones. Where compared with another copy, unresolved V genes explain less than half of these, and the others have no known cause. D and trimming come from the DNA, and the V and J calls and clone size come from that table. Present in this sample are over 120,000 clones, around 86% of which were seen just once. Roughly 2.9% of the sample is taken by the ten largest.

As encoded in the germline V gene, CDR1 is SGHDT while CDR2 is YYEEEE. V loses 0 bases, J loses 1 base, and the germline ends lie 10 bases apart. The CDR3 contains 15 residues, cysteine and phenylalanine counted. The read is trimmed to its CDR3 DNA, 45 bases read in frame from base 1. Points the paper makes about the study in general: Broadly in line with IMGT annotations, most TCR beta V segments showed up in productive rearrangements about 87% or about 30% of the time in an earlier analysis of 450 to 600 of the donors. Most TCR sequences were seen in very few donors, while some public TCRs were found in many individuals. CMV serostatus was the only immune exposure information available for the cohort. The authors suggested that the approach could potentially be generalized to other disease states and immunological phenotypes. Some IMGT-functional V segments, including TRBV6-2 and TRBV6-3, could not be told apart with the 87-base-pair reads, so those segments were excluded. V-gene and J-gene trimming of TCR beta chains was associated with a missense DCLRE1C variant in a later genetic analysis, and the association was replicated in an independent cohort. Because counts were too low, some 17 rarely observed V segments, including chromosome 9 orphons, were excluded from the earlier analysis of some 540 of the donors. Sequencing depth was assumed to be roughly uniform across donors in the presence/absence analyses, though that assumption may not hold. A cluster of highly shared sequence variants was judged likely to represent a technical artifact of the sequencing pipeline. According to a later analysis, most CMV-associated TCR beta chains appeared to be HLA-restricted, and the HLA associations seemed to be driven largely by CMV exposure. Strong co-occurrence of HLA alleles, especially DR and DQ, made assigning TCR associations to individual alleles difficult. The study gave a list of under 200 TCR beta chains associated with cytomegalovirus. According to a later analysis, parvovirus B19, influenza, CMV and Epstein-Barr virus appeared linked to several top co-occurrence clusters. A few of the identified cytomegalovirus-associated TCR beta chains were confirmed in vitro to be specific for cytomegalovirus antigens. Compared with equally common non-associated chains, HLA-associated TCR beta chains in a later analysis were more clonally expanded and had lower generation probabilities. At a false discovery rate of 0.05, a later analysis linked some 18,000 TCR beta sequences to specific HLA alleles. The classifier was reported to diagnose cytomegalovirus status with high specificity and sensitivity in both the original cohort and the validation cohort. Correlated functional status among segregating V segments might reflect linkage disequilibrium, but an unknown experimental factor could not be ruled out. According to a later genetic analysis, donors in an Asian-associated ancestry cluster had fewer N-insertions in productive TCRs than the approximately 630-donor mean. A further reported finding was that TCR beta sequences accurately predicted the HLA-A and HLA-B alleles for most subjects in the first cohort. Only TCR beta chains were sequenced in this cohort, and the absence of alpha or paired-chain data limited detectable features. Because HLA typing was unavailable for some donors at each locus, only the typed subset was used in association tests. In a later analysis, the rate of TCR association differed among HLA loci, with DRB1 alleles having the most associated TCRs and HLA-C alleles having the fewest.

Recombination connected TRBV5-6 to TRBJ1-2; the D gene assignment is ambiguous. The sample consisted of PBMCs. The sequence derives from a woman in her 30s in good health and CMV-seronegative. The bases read TGTGCCAGCAGCTTGGGCGGAGAATTTAACTATGGCTACACCTTC. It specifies CASSLGGEFNYGYTF.